These 5 T cell receptor beta chains were all obtained from the same sample, sequenced in a study of blood T cell repertoires in COVID-19. Sequencing was performed with immunoSEQ multiplex PCR; in TCRdb, only in-frame clones are kept and a portion is missing. Among hundreds of thousands of clones, approximately 90% were seen once, and the ten largest hold roughly 12%. Sequenced material: peripheral blood. Every receptor here comes from a woman between 50 and 59 years old with COVID-19, enrolled during active disease.

V and J are TRBV6-2 or TRBV6-3 and TRBJ1-1; D is undetermined. V lost 2 bases, J lost 3 bases, and 7 bases lay in between. The CDR3 is 13 amino acids. Germline CDR1 reads MNHEY; CDR2 reads SVGEGT. CDR3 residues: CASSYGSDTEAFF. CDR3 DNA: TGTGCCAGCAGTTACGGTTCGGACACTGAAGCTTTCTTT.

The chain uses TRBV2 and TRBJ1-5, with D possibly TRBD1 on 5 matching bases. The CDR3 totals 13 residues. The V gene lost 10 bases and the J gene lost 7 bases, with 17 bases spanning the gap. Looked up from germline, CDR1 is SNHLY and CDR2 is FYNNEI. The CDR3 coding sequence is TGTGCCACTTTAGCAGGGCGGGACCAGCCCCAGCATTTT. This translates into CATLAGRDQPQHF.

The chain employs TRBV4-1 and TRBJ1-5; D is perhaps TRBD1 (6 bases). This CDR3 region has 16 residues. Germline assignment: CDR1 MGHRA and CDR2 YSYEKL. V lost 8 bases and J lost 9, with 26 bases in between. CDR3 coding DNA: TGCGCCAGCGGAAACTTTCGAGGACAGTTCGTTCGGCCCCAGCATTTT. Protein product: CASGNFRGQFVRPQHF.

The chain carries TRBV19 and TRBJ2-7; the match to TRBD1 covers 9 bases. Germline V gene lookup returns CDR1 LNHDA and CDR2 SQIVND (reference sequence). V lost 7 bases, J lost 4 bases, and 5 bases stayed unmatched. The CDR3 covers 13 residues. Here the CDR3 reads CASKDRGTYEQYF. The CDR3 nucleotides read TGTGCCAGTAAAGACAGGGGGACGTACGAGCAGTACTTC.

This clone has a handful of counts. The chain's CDR3 is CASRPNPGGTEAFF. The CDR3 region has the DNA TGTGCCAGCAGACCTAACCCCGGAGGCACTGAAGCTTTCTTT. This rearrangement joins TRBV27 to TRBJ1-1; D not resolved. From germline, CDR1 is MNHEY and CDR2 SMNVEV (reference sequence). Trimming left V 6 bases short and J 4 bases short, with 15 bases between. This CDR3 contains 14 residues.